One sample yielded the 5 T cell receptor beta chains listed below, sequenced in a study of shared clonotypes between healthy human individuals. The naive CD8 population came from CD45RO-negative cells selected for CCR7, without terminally differentiated effector memory CD45RA+ cells. The data were produced by immunoSEQ multiplex PCR, yet TCRdb's version contains in-frame clones alone and is incomplete. The repertoire holds around 1.9 million clones, with 90% to 95% as singletons. The specimen was naive CD8+ T cells from PBMCs. Every receptor here comes from a man between 18 and 29 years old in good health. Some clones in this sample may be carry-over from other donors' samples.

The chain links TRBV19 to TRBJ1-1, with D perhaps matching TRBD1 (5 bases). The CDR3 loop spans 15 amino acids. Germline V gene lookup returns CDR1 LNHDA and CDR2 SQIVND (reference sequence). Trimming stripped 4 bases from V and 0 bases from J, with 12 bases between. For the CDR3, the DNA is TGTGCCAGTAGTAGGATCAGGGAAATGAACACTGAAGCTTTCTTT. It is translated as CASSRIREMNTEAFF.

The rearrangement links TRBV27 to TRBJ1-2; D may be TRBD1 (5 bases). V was pared by 2 bases and J by 8 bases, with 15 bases between. The length of the CDR3 is 14 residues. In germline, CDR1 is MNHEY, CDR2 SMNVEV (reference sequence). DNA of the CDR3: TGTGCCAGCAGTTTAATTAGGGGCGAGGGCGGCTACACCTTC. Residues: CASSLIRGEGGYTF.

The chain joins TRBV27 to TRBJ1-2; D might be TRBD1 (6 bases). V dropped 7 bases and J dropped 3 bases, with 21 bases sitting between them. CDR3 length: 16 residues. In germline, CDR1 is MNHEY, CDR2 SMNVEV (reference sequence). This chain's CDR3 is CASIAHRGGAHYGYTF. The CDR3 DNA sequence: TGTGCCAGCATTGCTCACCGGGGGGGGGCCCACTATGGCTACACCTTC.

The chain employs TRBV19 and TRBJ2-7; D unresolved. Germline CDR1 and CDR2: LNHDA and SQIVND (reference sequence). The germline V and J ends were trimmed by 4 bases and 5 bases, with 12 bases remaining between them. This CDR3 region has 13 residues. The CDR3 loop is CASSSLGSDEQYF. CDR3 coding DNA: TGTGCCAGTAGTAGCCTAGGGTCCGACGAGCAGTACTTC.

This clone was observed once. This chain uses TRBV7-3 with TRBJ2-7; 10 bases are shared with TRBD1. Germline values: CDR1 SGHTA, CDR2 FQGTGA. The CDR3 consists of 16 residues. J lost 6 bases, V lost 7 bases, and 15 bases had no gene match. The CDR3: CASTYLRRDRGAEQYF. CDR3 DNA: TGTGCCAGCACCTACCTTCGGAGGGACAGGGGAGCCGAGCAGTACTTC.